The clone carrying this TCR beta chain was seen at least ten times. Its specificity is not known. Trimming took 7 bases from V and 4 from J; bases not matched to a gene: 4. The CDR3 is 13 residues long. TCRdb itself ran the multiplex PCR reads through MiXCR, one entry per CDR3 protein. The sample contains tens of thousands of distinct CDR3 sequences, 57% of which appear only once. The sample comes from a study of breast tumors, draining lymph nodes, adjacent tissues. General study findings and limits: Data only fit, rather than demonstrated, lymph node origin of most tumor T cells. Luminal-like breast cancer showed significantly greater tumor-nontumor repertoire similarity than basal-like breast cancer did. Compared with lymph nodes, tumors were less diverse; compared with nontumor tissue, more. Data fit most tumor T cells coming from lymph node, expanding in tumor.

The genes are TRBV12-3 or TRBV12-4 and TRBJ1-5; 7 positions match TRBD1. Material for sequencing was breast tumor tissue. The clonotype comes from a female donor with breast cancer. Some clones in this sample may be carry-over from other donors' samples. CDR3 DNA sequence: TGTGCCAGCACCCTACAGGGGAATCAGCCCCAGCATTTT. Protein product: CASTLQGNQPQHF.